The entry below gives a single T cell receptor (beta chain) sequence along with its context. Its antigen is as yet unknown. Only in-frame clones appear in the TCRdb table, and some are missing; sequencing was by immunoSEQ multiplex PCR. The table records about 74,000 clones, 65% to 85% of them present only once. The source of the sample is a study of T cells in localized non-small cell lung cancer. The study's findings and limits: When the top 100 tumor clones were examined, a median around 61 of them also appeared in the adjacent lung, which was paired and uninvolved. Uninvolved nearby lung showed the greatest T cell clonality, exceeding that found in tumor. A single tumor region was sequenced, leaving heterogeneity possible.

The sequence was obtained from a female donor of 60 years or more with stage I lung adenocarcinoma. Sequencing used peripheral blood, obtained before any cancer treatment.

DNA of the CDR3: TGTGCCAGCAGTGTTCGACAGGGAGTATACTACAATGAGCAGTTCTTC. Amino acids: CASSVRQGVYYNEQFF. The V gene is TRBV2, the J gene TRBJ2-1; 7 bases line up with TRBD1. Germline CDR1 is SNHLY and CDR2 is FYNNEI. This CDR3 region has 16 residues. Unmatched junction bases numbered 9, after V lost 4 bases and J lost 3 bases.